The 15 T cell receptor beta chains reported below all come from one sample, sequenced in a study of T cell clones after liver transplantation. Using immunoSEQ multiplex PCR, the repertoire was profiled, and TCRdb retains in-frame clones only, with some absent. The sample has some 61,000 clones; around 70% are singletons. The input for sequencing was CD4+ T cells from blood, taken at the 22-month timepoint. Every receptor here comes from a human patient who received a liver transplant. Some T cells may be the graft donor's.

This clone showed up just once. J is TRBJ2-2 and V is TRBV10-3; D gene ambiguous. Trimming removed 0 bases from V and 3 bases from J, with 8 bases in between. The CDR3 runs to 15 residues. Germline V gene data show CDR1 as ENHRY and CDR2 as SYGVKD. CDR3 nucleotide sequence: TGTGCCATCAGTGAGTCGAAGGGATACACCGGGGAGCTGTTTTTT. Its translation is CAISESKGYTGELFF.

The chain has TRBV7-2 and TRBJ2-3, with D hard to call. The CDR3 runs to 14 residues. Germline assignment: CDR1 SGHTA and CDR2 FQGNSA. Trimming pared 1 base from V and 5 bases from J, leaving 10 bases between. The chain's CDR3 is CASSLVGSQDTQYF. CDR3 nucleotides: TGTGCCAGCAGCTTAGTAGGGTCGCAAGATACGCAGTATTTT. The full variable domain, completed using reference TRBV7-2 and TRBJ2-3, is GAGVSQSPSNKVTEKGKDVELRCDPISGHTALYWYRQSLGQGLEFLIYFQGNSAPDKSGLPSDRFSAERTGGSVSTLTIQRTQQEDSAVYLCASSLVGSQDTQYFGPGTRLTVL.

This clone was seen a handful of times. This chain connects TRBV6-1 to TRBJ1-6; maybe TRBD1 (6 bases). The CDR3 is made up of 14 amino acids. The germline V and J ends were trimmed by 4 bases and 8 bases, with 12 bases remaining between them. Germline V gives CDR1 MNHNS, CDR2 SASEGT. This CDR3 reads CASSGRGWDSPLHF. The CDR3 DNA reads as TGTGCCAGCAGTGGCAGGGGTTGGGATTCACCCCTCCACTTT.

The chain has TRBV4-2 and TRBJ1-2; 9 positions match TRBD1. V shed 4 bases and J 4 bases; nucleotides not matched to a gene: 10. CDR3 length: 16 amino acids. Germline CDR1 LGHNA, CDR2 YNFKEQ. DNA for the CDR3: TGTGCCAGCAGCCGGTTGGGACAGGGAGTATCCTATGGCTACACCTTC. Encoded protein: CASSRLGQGVSYGYTF.

The chain couples TRBV27 to TRBJ1-4; D perhaps matches TRBD1 (6 bases). The ends were cut back, 6 bases at V and 7 bases at J, with 18 bases in the middle. The CDR3 has 15 amino acids. Germline V CDR1 and CDR2: MNHEY, SMNVEV (reference sequence). Here the CDR3 reads CASSKGEGWREKLFF. The DNA of the CDR3 is TGTGCCAGCAGCAAGGGGGAGGGATGGCGTGAAAAACTGTTTTTT.

This clone was detected only a few times. CDR3 DNA: TGCGCCAGCAGCCAAGCCAATTCACGAGGGGATACGCAGTATTTT. Its protein is CASSQANSRGDTQYF. The V and J genes are TRBV4-1 and TRBJ2-3; tentatively, D is TRBD2 (5 bases). Germline V lookup: CDR1 MGHRA, CDR2 YSYEKL. This CDR3 is built from 15 residues. The V and J ends lost 1 base and 6 bases respectively, with 14 bases between them.

The V and J genes are TRBV28 and TRBJ2-1; TRBD1 aligns across 12 bases. The CDR3 has 16 amino acids. Trimming cost V 4 bases and J 8 bases; bases outside gene matches: 9. CDR1 MDHEN and CDR2 SYDVKM come from the germline V gene. The CDR3, as DNA: TGTGCCAGCAGTTCACCGGGACAGGGGGCCGTGGATGAGCAGTTCTTC. Translating gives CASSSPGQGAVDEQFF.

CDR3 sequence: CATKQGINTEAFF. The CDR3 DNA reads TGTGCCACCAAACAGGGGATAAACACTGAAGCTTTCTTT. The chain uses TRBV10-3 and TRBJ1-1; 7 bases line up with TRBD1. The CDR3 has 13 residues. Germline assignment: CDR1 ENHRY and CDR2 SYGVKD. The V segment lost 10 bases and the J segment 2 bases; nucleotides outside the gene matches: 7.

The chain carries TRBV28 and TRBJ1-1; D gene unclear. Germline CDR1 reads MDHEN; CDR2 reads SYDVKM. The CDR3 totals 11 residues. V was shortened by 5 bases and J by 10 bases, with 11 bases between the two germline ends. CDR3 region: CASSTPIGAFF. The DNA for the CDR3 is TGTGCCAGCAGTACTCCCATAGGAGCTTTCTTT.

The chain employs TRBV28 and TRBJ2-2; no firm D call. The CDR3 runs to 13 residues. Deletions cut 4 bases from V and 4 bases from J, with 7 bases between. Germline V lookup: CDR1 MDHEN, CDR2 SYDVKM. The CDR3, as DNA: TGTGCCAGCAGTTCGACACTCACCGGGGAGCTGTTTTTT. This sequence encodes CASSSTLTGELFF. Full variable domain (rest looked up from reference TRBV28 and TRBJ2-2): DVKVTQSSRYLVKRTGEKVFLECVQDMDHENMFWYRQDPGLGLRLIYFSYDVKMKEKGDIPEGYSVSREKKERFSLILESASTNQTSMYLCASSSTLTGELFFGEGSRLTVL.

The rearrangement joins TRBV6-5 to TRBJ1-3, with 8 bases that match TRBD1. The CDR3 extends over 16 amino acids. Trimming at V came to 0 bases and at J to 3 bases, leaving 4 bases not matched to a gene. Germline V CDR1 and CDR2: MNHEY, SVGAGI. In DNA form, the CDR3 reads TGTGCCAGCAGTTACTCGCACAGGGGGTATGGAAACACCATATATTTT. It translates to CASSYSHRGYGNTIYF.

This rearrangement joins TRBV18 to TRBJ1-1; D might be TRBD1 (6 bases). CDR1 KGHSH and CDR2 LQKENI come from the germline V gene. The CDR3 sequence is 18 residues long. The germline V and J ends were trimmed by 0 bases and 6 bases, with 23 bases remaining between them. CDR3 loop: CASSPPIRDRTTIPEAFF. In nucleotides, the CDR3 is TGTGCCAGCTCACCACCCATCCGCGACAGGACTACGATACCTGAAGCTTTCTTT.

The V and J genes are TRBV30 and TRBJ2-5; D is uncertain. V was shortened by 2 bases and J by 4 bases, with 14 bases between the two germline ends. The CDR3 length is 14 residues. Germline V CDR1 and CDR2: GTSNPN, SVGIG (reference sequence). CDR3 region: CAWSKTRTRETQYF. The CDR3, as DNA: TGTGCCTGGAGTAAGACCCGGACCCGAGAGACCCAGTACTTC.

This clone was observed a handful of times. CDR3 loop: CASSLAGSGPLHF. CDR3 nucleotides: TGTGCCAGCAGCTTAGCAGGTTCAGGACCCCTCCACTTT. The V call is TRBV7-2, the J call TRBJ1-6; D call uncertain. The CDR3 is 13 amino acids. V was shortened by 0 bases and J by 12 bases, with 9 bases between the two germline ends. CDR1 SGHTA and CDR2 FQGNSA come from the germline V gene.

This sequence joins TRBV18 and TRBJ2-7; tentatively, D is TRBD1 (6 bases). Per the germline V gene, CDR1 is KGHSH and CDR2 is LQKENI. This CDR3 spans 15 amino acids. V shed 6 bases and J shed 5 bases, with 20 bases lying between them. CDR3 DNA sequence: TGTGCCAGCTCTCTGGACAGAGAGAGGGTCGACGAGCAGTACTTC. Translation: CASSLDRERVDEQYF.